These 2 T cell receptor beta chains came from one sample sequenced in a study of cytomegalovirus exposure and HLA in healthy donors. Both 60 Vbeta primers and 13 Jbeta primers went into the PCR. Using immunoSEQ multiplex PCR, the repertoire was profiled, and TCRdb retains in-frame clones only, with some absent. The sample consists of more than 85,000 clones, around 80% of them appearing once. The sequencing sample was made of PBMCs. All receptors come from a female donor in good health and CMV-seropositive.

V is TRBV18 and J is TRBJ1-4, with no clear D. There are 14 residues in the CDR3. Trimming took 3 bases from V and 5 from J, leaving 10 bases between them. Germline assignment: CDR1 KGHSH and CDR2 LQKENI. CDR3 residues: CASSPSGPNEKLFF. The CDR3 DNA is TGTGCCAGCTCACCTTCCGGTCCAAATGAAAAACTGTTTTTT.

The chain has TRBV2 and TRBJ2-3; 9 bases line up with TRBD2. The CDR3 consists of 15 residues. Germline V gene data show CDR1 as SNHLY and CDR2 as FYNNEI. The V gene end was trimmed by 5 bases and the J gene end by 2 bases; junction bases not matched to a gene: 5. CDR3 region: CASSSSGVFTDTQYF. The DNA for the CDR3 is TGTGCCAGCAGTTCTAGCGGGGTATTCACAGATACGCAGTATTTT.